This T cell receptor beta chain comes out of a study of blood T cell repertoires in COVID-19. For the study at large: Samples taken during acute and convalescent COVID-19 were collected in the United States, Italy and Spain. The cDNA or gDNA used as material had been derived from T cells, B-cell-depleted T cells, or PBMCs.

This CDR3 comprises 13 residues. V shed 7 bases and J shed 4 bases, with 14 bases lying between them. Authors' processing steps: Researchers report that nucleated cell counts were estimated from reference gene primer amplification. Using immunoSEQ multiplex PCR, the repertoire was profiled, and TCRdb retains in-frame clones only, with some absent. Clone size and V and J calls were adopted from that table, with D and trimming inferred from the DNA. Of over 200,000 clones in the sample, around 80% were seen once. Sequencing was done on a sample of peripheral blood. This chain uses TRBV12-3 or TRBV12-4 with TRBJ2-7; perhaps TRBD1 as D (6 bases). This clonotype was sampled from a middle-aged man with active or convalescent COVID-19. CDR3 sequence reads: CASKVDSVYEQYF. The CDR3 DNA reads TGTGCCAGCAAAGTGGACAGCGTTTACGAGCAGTACTTC.